The 8 T cell receptor beta chains given below trace back to one sample, sequenced in a study of Ad26.COV2.S vaccination and SARS-CoV-2 variants. Data came from immunoSEQ multiplex PCR; TCRdb stores just in-frame clones and leaves some out. The data show around 100,000 clones, with around three quarters seen just once and 15% to 20% held by the top ten. The source was peripheral blood, collected after recovery from COVID-19. All receptors derive from a human donor who had recovered from COVID-19.

V and J are TRBV28 and TRBJ1-3; D possibly corresponds to TRBD1 (6 bases). The germline V gene encodes CDR1 MDHEN and CDR2 SYDVKM. V lost 7 bases, J lost 6 bases, and 19 bases lay in between. CDR3 size: 15 residues. CDR3 residues: CASTPRGRVENTIYF. The CDR3 DNA is TGTGCCAGCACCCCACGGGGGCGGGTGGAAAACACCATATATTTT.

This sequence joins TRBV27 and TRBJ1-6; D is perhaps TRBD1 (5 bases). The germline V gene has CDR1 MNHEY and CDR2 SMNVEV (reference sequence). The CDR3 totals 13 residues. Trimming shortened V by 4 bases and J by 4 bases, and 5 bases separated the two germline ends. The chain's CDR3 is CASSSGYNSPLHF. CDR3 in DNA: TGTGCCAGCAGTTCAGGGTATAATTCACCCCTCCACTTT.

V usage is TRBV5-4 and J usage is TRBJ2-7; D may be TRBD1 (6 bases). The germline V gene has CDR1 SGHNT and CDR2 YYREEE (reference sequence). The CDR3 totals 13 residues. The ends were cut back, 3 bases at V and 10 bases at J, with 17 bases in the middle. Here the CDR3 reads CASSSGQSAKQYF. The CDR3 coding sequence is TGTGCCAGCAGCTCAGGACAGTCGGCGAAACAGTACTTC.

The chain employs TRBV6-1 and TRBJ1-3; D is perhaps TRBD1 (5 bases). CDR3 length equals 14 residues. V was pared by 3 bases and J by 8 bases, with 14 bases between. Germline-derived CDR1 and CDR2 are MNHNS and SASEGT. The CDR3 region is CASSDLGRGDTIYF. The CDR3 DNA follows: TGTGCCAGCAGTGATCTGGGGCGGGGGGACACCATATATTTT.

This clone appeared a single time. This sequence joins TRBV7-3 and TRBJ2-5; tentative D call: TRBD2 (6 bases). The germline gives CDR1 SGHTA, CDR2 FQGTGA. The length of the CDR3 is 15 residues. Trimming removed 0 bases from V and 0 bases from J, with 8 bases in between. CDR3 nucleotides: TGTGCCAGCAGCTTAACCCGGACTAACCAAGAGACCCAGTACTTC. Amino acids: CASSLTRTNQETQYF.

The chain carries TRBV3-1 (or the pseudogene TRBV3-2) and TRBJ2-1, with 13 bases lining up with TRBD2. J lost 8 bases, V lost 2 bases, and 18 bases had no gene match. CDR1 is LGHDT and CDR2 is YNNKEL in the germline V gene (reference sequence). CDR3 length: 20 amino acids. CDR3 sequence: CASSQTNPLLAGGLKDEQFF. The CDR3 nucleotides read TGTGCCAGCAGCCAAACCAACCCTCTACTAGCGGGGGGGCTGAAGGATGAGCAGTTCTTC.

This clone occurred once. V usage is TRBV7-2 and J usage is TRBJ1-2; the match to TRBD1 covers 10 bases. V lost 2 bases, J lost 7 bases, and 10 bases stayed unmatched. The V gene's germline CDR1 is SGHTA and CDR2 FQGNSA. The CDR3 extends over 16 amino acids. CDR3 coding DNA: TGTGCCAGCAGCTTACCCCCCGGGACAGGGGTTAGTGGCTACACCTTC. It yields the protein CASSLPPGTGVSGYTF.

The chain uses TRBV7-2 and TRBJ2-3, with a possible D match to TRBD1 (6 bases). The CDR3 has 15 residues. Germline lookup yields CDR1 SGHTA and CDR2 FQGNSA. The V and J ends lost 3 bases and 0 bases respectively, with 10 bases between them. The CDR3 protein is CASSFRTESTDTQYF. DNA of the CDR3: TGTGCCAGCAGCTTCCGGACAGAAAGCACAGATACGCAGTATTTT.